This T cell receptor (beta chain) is drawn from a study of T cells in Graves' hyperthyroidism and ophthalmopathy. V trimming: 10 bases; J trimming: 3 bases; junction bases outside the gene matches: 6. The CDR3 is 14 residues long. Germline V CDR1 and CDR2: MDHEN, SYDVKM. Amplification targeted TCR beta CDR3 regions from RNA transcripts. HTBI primers were employed in a first-round RT-PCR of the TCR CDR3. A single record per CDR3 protein comes from TCRdb applying MiXCR to the multiplex PCR reads. This sample has around 600,000 distinct CDR3 sequences, with around 14% found just once. Findings and caveats of the study: A 13 V-J signature model discriminated ophthalmopathy versus stable hyperthyroidism.

Extraction of PBMCs used about 9.2 ml of fresh peripheral blood. In the case of this clonotype: The antigen remains unidentified.

The TCR comes from a woman under 30 with Graves' ophthalmopathy. The chain links TRBV28 to TRBJ2-5; 12 bases align to TRBD2. The sample comprised blood. CDR3 region: CATRTSGNEETQYF. CDR3 sequence (DNA): TGTGCCACCCGGACTAGCGGGAATGAAGAGACCCAGTACTTC.